This entry lists 3 T cell receptor beta chains sequenced from one sample in a study of T cell repertoires in cytomegalovirus infection. These TCRs are of unknown antigen specificity. TCRdb reprocessed the reads with MiXCR, giving one entry per CDR3 protein. The repertoire holds around 900,000 distinct CDR3 sequences, with 30% to 40% as singletons. Sequenced here: cultured CD8+ T cells from PBMCs, sampled from culture after CMV antigen stimulation. These receptors were obtained from a human donor in good health (CMV status not recorded). Some clones in this sample may be carry-over from other donors' samples.

This clonotype has a handful of counts. The CDR3 DNA is TGTGCCAGCAGTTTAAGACCTACCTTCACAGATACGCAGTATTTT. This encodes CASSLRPTFTDTQYF. The chain is built from TRBV27 and TRBJ2-3; D remains ambiguous. Germline V CDR1 and CDR2: MNHEY, SMNVEV (reference sequence). CDR3 size: 15 residues. V was clipped by 2 bases and J by 2 bases, with 11 bases between them.

The V gene is TRBV12-3 or TRBV12-4, the J gene TRBJ1-2; 11 nucleotides match TRBD1. There are 15 residues in the CDR3. J gave up 6 bases and V 5 bases, and 8 bases lay outside the gene matches. CDR3 amino acids: CASSVRDRGNHGYTF. CDR3 nucleotide sequence: TGTGCCAGCAGTGTCCGGGACAGGGGGAATCATGGCTACACCTTC.

V usage is TRBV5-1 and J usage is TRBJ2-1, with D tentatively TRBD2 (6 bases). V was trimmed by 2 bases and J by 7 bases, leaving 13 bases between them. This CDR3 is 14 amino acids long. Germline V gene lookup returns CDR1 SGHRS and CDR2 YFSETQ. The CDR3 DNA reads as TGCGCCAGCAGCTTAGCCTTCGGGGGAAATGAGCAGTTCTTC. Translating it yields CASSLAFGGNEQFF.